These 9 T cell receptor beta chains came from one sample sequenced in a study of T-cell memory formation after mild COVID-19. MiXCR, applied by TCRdb to the 5' RACE reads, yields one record per CDR3 protein. The sample holds 170,000 or so distinct CDR3 sequences, 25% to 40% seen once. What was sequenced was PBMCs or a T cell subset sorted from them (not recorded which). Source of these receptors: an adult woman who had mild COVID-19 (a few samples of this study predate the infection). Cell type and time point are not known.

This clonotype showed up just a few times. The CDR3 DNA sequence: TGTGCCAGCAGCCTTACAGACACCTCCTACGAGCAGTACTTC. This codes for CASSLTDTSYEQYF. This chain connects TRBV6-5 to TRBJ2-7, with unresolved D. CDR1 and CDR2 (germline): MNHEY, SVGAGI. Trimming took off 6 bases at V and 0 bases at J, with 12 bases between the two ends. The CDR3 totals 14 residues.

This clonotype was seen more than once but under ten times. The CDR3: CASSEGTGWSTEAFF. Written as DNA, the CDR3 is TGTGCCAGCAGCGAGGGAACAGGGTGGAGCACTGAAGCTTTCTTT. The chain combines TRBV9 with TRBJ1-1, with D maybe TRBD1 (6 bases). Germline V gene data show CDR1 as SGDLS and CDR2 as YYNGEE. V shed 3 bases and J shed 4 bases, with 16 bases lying between them. The CDR3 contains 15 residues.

The V call is TRBV9, the J call TRBJ2-6, with D possibly being TRBD1 or TRBD2 (5 bases each). V lost 2 bases to trimming and J lost 0 bases, with 12 bases between them. CDR1 SGDLS and CDR2 YYNGEE come from the germline V gene. This CDR3 is built from 17 residues. The CDR3 sequence: CASSVRGARSGANVLTF. CDR3 DNA: TGTGCCAGCAGCGTTCGAGGGGCCCGCTCTGGGGCCAACGTCCTGACTTTC.

The gene calls are TRBV6-1 and TRBJ2-3; D not certain. Germline assignment: CDR1 MNHNS and CDR2 SASEGT. V shed 0 bases and J shed 2 bases, with 9 bases lying between them. The CDR3 consists of 15 residues. This CDR3 reads CASSEAVQHTDTQYF. In nucleotides, the CDR3 is TGTGCCAGCAGTGAAGCAGTGCAGCACACAGATACGCAGTATTTT.

This clonotype was detected a few times. The rearrangement links TRBV20-1 to TRBJ2-3; 7 bases fit TRBD2. With 3 bases clipped from V and 1 base from J, the junction kept 7 bases outside the gene matches. Germline loops: CDR1 DFQATT, CDR2 SNEGSKA (reference sequence). The CDR3 has 15 amino acids. The CDR3 DNA follows: TGCAGTGCTAGTGGATCTAGCGGACGCACAGATACGCAGTATTTT. This codes for CSASGSSGRTDTQYF.

The table lists this clonotype with many counts. This rearrangement joins TRBV7-3 to TRBJ2-1, with 9 bases identical to TRBD1. V shed 5 bases and J 6 bases; nucleotides not matched to a gene: 11. The CDR3 is 16 residues long. Germline lookup yields CDR1 SGHTA and CDR2 FQGTGA. CDR3 residues: CASSLMTGTGFNEQFF. For the CDR3, the DNA is TGTGCCAGCAGCCTCATGACCGGGACAGGGTTCAATGAGCAGTTCTTC. The whole variable domain, remainder taken from reference TRBV7-3 and TRBJ2-1, is GAGVSQTPSNKVTEKGKYVELRCDPISGHTALYWYRQSLGQGPEFLIYFQGTGAADDSGLPNDRFFAVRPEGSVSTLKIQRTERGDSAVYLCASSLMTGTGFNEQFFGPGTRLTVL.

This clonotype has more than one count but fewer than ten. The rearrangement joins TRBV6-5 to TRBJ1-5, with 7 positions matching TRBD1. The J segment lost 6 bases and the V segment lost 6 bases, leaving 5 bases of the junction unmatched. Germline V gene lookup returns CDR1 MNHEY and CDR2 SVGAGI. CDR3 length equals 13 residues. CDR3 residues: CASSRQGTQPQHF. The CDR3 DNA is TGTGCCAGCAGCCGACAGGGAACTCAGCCCCAGCATTTT.

This clonotype turned up a few times. The chain couples TRBV6-1 to TRBJ2-7; D possibly corresponds to TRBD2 (7 bases). The V end lost 3 bases, the J end lost 3 bases, and 24 bases lay between the germline ends. CDR1 is MNHNS and CDR2 is SASEGT in the germline V gene. The length of the CDR3 is 18 residues. CDR3 DNA sequence: TGTGCCAGCAGTGACCCCACTCGCTTGGGGGGGGCGATCTACGAGCAGTACTTC. Protein: CASSDPTRLGGAIYEQYF.

This clonotype was observed a single time. The chain links TRBV7-8 to TRBJ2-1; tentatively, D is TRBD2 (6 bases). CDR1 and CDR2 from the germline V gene are SGHVS and FQNEAQ. Trimming cost V 6 bases and J 3 bases, with 15 bases left between them. The CDR3 has 15 amino acids. Written as DNA, the CDR3 is TGTGCCAGCAGAGTCCGGGACTGGAGCTACAATGAGCAGTTCTTC. It encodes CASRVRDWSYNEQFF.